This TCR beta chain was recorded in a study of PD-1 blockade in classical Hodgkin lymphoma (dated by TCRdb to 2019 to 2021). With regard to the full study: To define a peripheral blood immune signature of response to PD-1 blockade in classical Hodgkin lymphoma, the study combined TCR beta sequencing with CyTOF.

Concerning this clone: Its antigen has not been determined. Qualities for individual bases were not recorded, and no much larger clone is one base off.

Study-wide findings and limitations: Baseline TCR diversity was reported as lower in newly diagnosed patients than in healthy donors, and lower still in relapsed/refractory patients. The study covered only a single clinical trial cohort, and the causes of the repertoire differences, possibly disease activity or prior therapy, were still not defined.

Germline trimming amounts to 8 bases on V and 4 bases on J, with 19 as the count of junction bases outside the gene matches. The CDR3 has 17 amino acids, counting the end cysteine and phenylalanine. Here the CDR3 DNA is all that survives: 51 bases in frame from base 1. According to the germline V gene, CDR1 reads ENHRY and CDR2 reads SYGVKD. This specimen's time point label, per the study, means: newly diagnosed, previously untreated cHL patient sample. A Miltenyi CD4+ T cell isolation kit was used for magnetic negative selection to purify CD4+ T cells from thawed PBMCs. To serve as a comparison group for the relapsed/refractory trial patients, PBMCs were sequenced from patients with newly diagnosed, previously untreated classical Hodgkin lymphoma. Peripheral blood was collected in 8 mL Vacutainer Cell Preparation Tubes, from which PBMCs were isolated by centrifugation and then cryopreserved. Purified CD4+ and CD8+ fractions were prepared only for cases in which an additional PBMC sample was available. On LS columns in a quadroMACS separator, the magnetically labelled cells were depleted, and the flow-through was collected as the purified fraction.

The Qiagen DNeasy kit was used to extract genomic DNA both from unsorted PBMCs and from the negatively selected CD4+ and CD8+ fractions. TCR beta CDR3 regions were amplified by immunoSEQ multiplex PCR using primers annealing to V and J segments. A synthetic immune receptor repertoire was used to minimize amplification bias, and remaining bias was computationally removed after sequencing. On the authors' methods: Repertoire diversity was quantified as the Shannon entropy index using custom Python scripts. The unsorted, CD4+ and CD8+ repertoires were each analyzed separately, with the exception of combined analyses, where CD4+ and CD8+ sequences were merged in silico. The immuneACCESS repertoire file appears here via TCRdb, limited to in-frame rearrangements. These files lack a portion of the clones; in checked studies, under half of the deficit traces to unresolved V genes, and the cause of the others is not known. V, J and clone size reflect that table, while D and trimming were determined from the DNA. The sample table shows approximately 20,000 clones, and about 91% are seen once. The ten top clones hold 0.25% to 0.3% of the sample.

The specimen sequenced was CD4+ T cells from blood. The sequence joins TRBV10-3 to TRBJ1-2; 7 of the junction bases match TRBD1. The receptor's source is a human donor with classical Hodgkin lymphoma. DNA sequence: TGTGCCATCTTGGACCCAGGAGGGGGCCCACAAAGCTATGGCTACACCTTC. Protein translation: CAILDPGGGPQSYGYTF.